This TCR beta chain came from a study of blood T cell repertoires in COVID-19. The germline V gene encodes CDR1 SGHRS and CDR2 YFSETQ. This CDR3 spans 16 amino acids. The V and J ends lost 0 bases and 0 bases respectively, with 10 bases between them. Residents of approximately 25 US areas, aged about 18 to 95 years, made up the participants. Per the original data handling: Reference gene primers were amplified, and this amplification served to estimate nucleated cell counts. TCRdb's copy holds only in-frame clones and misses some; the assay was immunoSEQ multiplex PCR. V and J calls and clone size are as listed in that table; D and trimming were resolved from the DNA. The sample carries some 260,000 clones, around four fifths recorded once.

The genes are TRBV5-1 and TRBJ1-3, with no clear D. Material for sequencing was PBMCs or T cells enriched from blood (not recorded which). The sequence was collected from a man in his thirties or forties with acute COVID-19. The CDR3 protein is CASSLDGLRSGNTIYF. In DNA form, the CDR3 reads TGCGCCAGCAGCTTGGACGGACTCCGCTCTGGAAACACCATATATTTT.